The present entry profiles one T cell receptor beta chain with its context. Its antigen remains unknown. CD8 cells regarded as naive lacked CD45RO, were positively chosen for CCR7, and omitted terminally differentiated effector memory CD45RA+ cells. The sample belongs to a study of shared clonotypes between healthy human individuals. Broader study findings: Larger richness was generally estimated for naive than memory subsets. Measured sharing among donors was expected to vary with sequencing depth.

Profiled with immunoSEQ multiplex PCR; TCRdb holds only in-frame clones, not every one. The table lists more than 2 million clones, over 85% of them singletons. There are 14 residues in the CDR3. Germline lookup yields CDR1 SGHRS and CDR2 YFSETQ. Trimming pared 4 bases from V and 7 bases from J, leaving 17 bases between. The chain joins TRBV5-1 to TRBJ1-1; D possibly corresponds to TRBD1 (5 bases). The sample consisted of naive CD8+ T cells from PBMCs. This sequence originates from a man younger than 35 in good health. Some clones in this sample may be carry-over from other donors' samples. The CDR3 coding sequence is TGCGCCAGCAGCCCCGACATAAGGACACTTGAAGCTTTCTTT. This translates into CASSPDIRTLEAFF.